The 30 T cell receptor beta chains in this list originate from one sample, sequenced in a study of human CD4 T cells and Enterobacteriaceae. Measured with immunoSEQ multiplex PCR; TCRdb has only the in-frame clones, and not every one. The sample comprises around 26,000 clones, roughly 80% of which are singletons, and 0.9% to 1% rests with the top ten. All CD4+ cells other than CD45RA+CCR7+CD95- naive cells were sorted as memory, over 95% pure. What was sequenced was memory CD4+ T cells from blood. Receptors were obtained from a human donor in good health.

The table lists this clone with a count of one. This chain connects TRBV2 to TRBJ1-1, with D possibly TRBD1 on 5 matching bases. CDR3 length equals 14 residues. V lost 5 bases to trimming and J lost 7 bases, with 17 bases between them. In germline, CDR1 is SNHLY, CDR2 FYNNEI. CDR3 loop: CASSKTRDGVEAFF. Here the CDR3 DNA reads TGTGCCAGCAGTAAAACCCGGGACGGGGTTGAAGCTTTCTTT. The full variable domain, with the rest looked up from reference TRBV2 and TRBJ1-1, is EPEVTQTPSHQVTQMGQEVILRCVPISNHLYFYWYRQILGQKVEFLVSFYNNEISEKSEIFDDQFSVERPDGSNFTLKIRSTKLEDSAMYFCASSKTRDGVEAFFGQGTRLTVV.

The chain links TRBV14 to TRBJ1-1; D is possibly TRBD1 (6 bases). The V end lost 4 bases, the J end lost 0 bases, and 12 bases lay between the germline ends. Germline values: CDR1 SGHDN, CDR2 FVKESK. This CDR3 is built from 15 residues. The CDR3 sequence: CASSLQGSLNTEAFF. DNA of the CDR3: TGTGCCAGCAGCCTACAGGGATCCCTGAACACTGAAGCTTTCTTT.

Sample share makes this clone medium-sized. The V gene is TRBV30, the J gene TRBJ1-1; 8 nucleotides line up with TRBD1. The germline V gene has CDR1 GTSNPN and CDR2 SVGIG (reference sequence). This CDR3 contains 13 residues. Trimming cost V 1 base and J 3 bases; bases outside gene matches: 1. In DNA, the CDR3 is TGTGCCTGGAGTGGACAGGGGTACACTGAAGCTTTCTTT. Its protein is CAWSGQGYTEAFF.

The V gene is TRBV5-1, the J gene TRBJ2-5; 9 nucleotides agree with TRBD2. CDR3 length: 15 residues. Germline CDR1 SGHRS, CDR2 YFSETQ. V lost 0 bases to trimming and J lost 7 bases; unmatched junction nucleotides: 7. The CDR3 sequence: CASSLDASGAWTQYF. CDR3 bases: TGCGCCAGCAGCTTGGATGCTAGCGGGGCCTGGACCCAGTACTTC.

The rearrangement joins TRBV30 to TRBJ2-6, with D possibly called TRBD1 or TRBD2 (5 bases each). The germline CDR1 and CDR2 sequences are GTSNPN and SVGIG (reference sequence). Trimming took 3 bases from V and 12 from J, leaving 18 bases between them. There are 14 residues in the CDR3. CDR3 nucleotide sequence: TGTGCCTGGAGGAGGGGAAATCCTGGGAGCGTCCTGACTTTC. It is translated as CAWRRGNPGSVLTF.

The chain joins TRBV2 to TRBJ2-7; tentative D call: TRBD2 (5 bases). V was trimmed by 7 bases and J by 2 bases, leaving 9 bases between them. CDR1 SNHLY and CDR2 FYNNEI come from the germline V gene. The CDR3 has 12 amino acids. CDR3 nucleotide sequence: TGTGCCAGCAAAGGACTTCCCTACGAGCAGTACTTC. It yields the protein CASKGLPYEQYF. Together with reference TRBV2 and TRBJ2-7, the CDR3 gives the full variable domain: EPEVTQTPSHQVTQMGQEVILRCVPISNHLYFYWYRQILGQKVEFLVSFYNNEISEKSEIFDDQFSVERPDGSNFTLKIRSTKLEDSAMYFCASKGLPYEQYFGPGTRLTVT.

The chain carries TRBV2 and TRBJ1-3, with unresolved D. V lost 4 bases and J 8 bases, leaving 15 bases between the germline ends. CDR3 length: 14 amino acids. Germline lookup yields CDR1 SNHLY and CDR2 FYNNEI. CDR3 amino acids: CASSAEAEGDTIYF. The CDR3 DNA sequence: TGTGCCAGCAGTGCCGAGGCCGAGGGAGACACCATATATTTT.

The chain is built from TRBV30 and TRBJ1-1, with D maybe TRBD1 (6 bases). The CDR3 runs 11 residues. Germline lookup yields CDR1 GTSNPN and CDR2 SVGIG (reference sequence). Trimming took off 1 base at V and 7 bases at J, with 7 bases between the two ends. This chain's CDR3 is CAWSGTVEAFF. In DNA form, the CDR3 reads TGTGCCTGGAGTGGGACAGTTGAAGCTTTCTTT.

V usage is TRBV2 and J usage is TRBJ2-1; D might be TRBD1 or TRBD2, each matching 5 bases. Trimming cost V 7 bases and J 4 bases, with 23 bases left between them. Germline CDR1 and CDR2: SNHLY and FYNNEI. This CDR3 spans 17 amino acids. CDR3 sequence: CASMDGGALARYNEQFF. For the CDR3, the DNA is TGTGCCAGCATGGACGGTGGGGCTCTAGCACGATACAATGAGCAGTTCTTC.

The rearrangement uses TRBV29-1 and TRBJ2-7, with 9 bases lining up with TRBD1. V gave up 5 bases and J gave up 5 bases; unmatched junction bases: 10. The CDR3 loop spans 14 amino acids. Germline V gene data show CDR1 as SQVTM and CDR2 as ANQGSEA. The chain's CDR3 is CSVTGTGGFDEQYF. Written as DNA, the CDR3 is TGCAGCGTTACGGGCACAGGGGGCTTCGACGAGCAGTACTTC.

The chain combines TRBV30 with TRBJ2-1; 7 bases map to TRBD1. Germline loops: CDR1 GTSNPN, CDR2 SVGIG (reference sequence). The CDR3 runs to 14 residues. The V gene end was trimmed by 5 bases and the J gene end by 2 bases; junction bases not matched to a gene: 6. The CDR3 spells CAWDGQGAYNEQFF. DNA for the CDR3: TGTGCCTGGGACGGGCAGGGGGCCTACAATGAGCAGTTCTTC.

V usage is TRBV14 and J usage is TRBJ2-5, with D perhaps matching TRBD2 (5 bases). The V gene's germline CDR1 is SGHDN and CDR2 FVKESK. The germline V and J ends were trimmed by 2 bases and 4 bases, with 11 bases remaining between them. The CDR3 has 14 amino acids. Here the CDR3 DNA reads TGTGCCAGCAGCCAAAAGAGGGTCGGAGAGACCCAGTACTTC. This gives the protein CASSQKRVGETQYF. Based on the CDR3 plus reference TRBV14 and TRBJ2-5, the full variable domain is EAGVTQFPSHSVIEKGQTVTLRCDPISGHDNLYWYRRVMGKEIKFLLHFVKESKQDESGMPNNRFLAERTGGTYSTLKVQPAELEDSGVYFCASSQKRVGETQYFGPGTRLLVL.

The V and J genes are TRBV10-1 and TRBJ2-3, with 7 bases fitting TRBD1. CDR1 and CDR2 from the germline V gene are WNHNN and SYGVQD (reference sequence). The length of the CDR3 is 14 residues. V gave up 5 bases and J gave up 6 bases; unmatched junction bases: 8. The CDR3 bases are TGCGCCAGCAGTTTAGGGACAGCGTCCGATACGCAGTATTTT. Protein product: CASSLGTASDTQYF.

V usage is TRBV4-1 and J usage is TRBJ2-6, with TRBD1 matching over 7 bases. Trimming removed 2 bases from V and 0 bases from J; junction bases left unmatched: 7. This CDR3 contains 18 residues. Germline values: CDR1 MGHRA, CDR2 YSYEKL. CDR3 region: CASSQQGTASSGANVLTF. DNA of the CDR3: TGCGCCAGCAGCCAACAAGGGACAGCGTCCTCTGGGGCCAACGTCCTGACTTTC.

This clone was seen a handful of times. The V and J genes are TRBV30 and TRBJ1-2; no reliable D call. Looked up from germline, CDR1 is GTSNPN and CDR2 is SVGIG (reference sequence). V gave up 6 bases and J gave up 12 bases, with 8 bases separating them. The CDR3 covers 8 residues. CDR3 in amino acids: CACFKDTF. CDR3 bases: TGTGCCTGTTTCAAAGACACCTTC.

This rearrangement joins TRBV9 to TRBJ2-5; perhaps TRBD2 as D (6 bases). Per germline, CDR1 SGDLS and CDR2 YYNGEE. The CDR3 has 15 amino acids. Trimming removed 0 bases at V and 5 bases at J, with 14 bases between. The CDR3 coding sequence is TGTGCCAGCAGCGTAGTTTCGGTTGGGAGGGAGACCCAGTACTTC. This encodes CASSVVSVGRETQYF.

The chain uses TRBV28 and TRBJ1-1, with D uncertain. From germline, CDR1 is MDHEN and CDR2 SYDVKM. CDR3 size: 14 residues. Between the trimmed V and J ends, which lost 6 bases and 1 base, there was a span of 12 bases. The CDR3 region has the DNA TGTGCCAGCAGCATAATTCGGGCGAACACTGAAGCTTTCTTT. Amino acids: CASSIIRANTEAFF.

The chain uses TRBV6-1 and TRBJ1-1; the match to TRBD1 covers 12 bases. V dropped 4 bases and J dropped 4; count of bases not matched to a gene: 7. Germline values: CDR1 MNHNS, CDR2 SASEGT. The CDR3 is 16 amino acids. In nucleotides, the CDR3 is TGTGCCAGCAGTGCCGGGACAGGGGGCGGGGGCACTGAAGCTTTCTTT. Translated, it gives CASSAGTGGGGTEAFF.

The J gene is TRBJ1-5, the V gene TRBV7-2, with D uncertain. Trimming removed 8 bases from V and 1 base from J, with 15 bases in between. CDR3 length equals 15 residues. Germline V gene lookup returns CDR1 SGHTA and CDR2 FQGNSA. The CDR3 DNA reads TGTGCCAGCCGGCGGGAGGCGACGAGCAATCAGCCCCAGCATTTT. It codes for CASRREATSNQPQHF.

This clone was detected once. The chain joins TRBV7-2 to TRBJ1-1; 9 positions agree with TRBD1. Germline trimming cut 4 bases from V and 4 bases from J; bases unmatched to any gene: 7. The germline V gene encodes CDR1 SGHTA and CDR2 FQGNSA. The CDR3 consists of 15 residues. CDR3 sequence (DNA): TGTGCCAGCAGCTCAAGATGGACAGGGGTCACTGAAGCTTTCTTT. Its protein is CASSSRWTGVTEAFF.

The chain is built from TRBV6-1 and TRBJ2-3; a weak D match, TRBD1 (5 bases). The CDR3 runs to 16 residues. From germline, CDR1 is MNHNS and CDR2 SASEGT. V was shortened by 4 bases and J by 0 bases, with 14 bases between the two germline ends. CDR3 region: CASSAGRVQSTDTQYF. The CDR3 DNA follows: TGTGCCAGCAGTGCTGGCAGGGTTCAAAGCACAGATACGCAGTATTTT.

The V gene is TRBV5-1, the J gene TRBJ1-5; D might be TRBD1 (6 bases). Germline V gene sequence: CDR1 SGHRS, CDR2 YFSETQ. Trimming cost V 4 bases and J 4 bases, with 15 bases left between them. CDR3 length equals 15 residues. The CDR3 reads CASSPEGGANQPQHF. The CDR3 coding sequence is TGCGCCAGCAGCCCCGAGGGGGGGGCAAATCAGCCCCAGCATTTT.

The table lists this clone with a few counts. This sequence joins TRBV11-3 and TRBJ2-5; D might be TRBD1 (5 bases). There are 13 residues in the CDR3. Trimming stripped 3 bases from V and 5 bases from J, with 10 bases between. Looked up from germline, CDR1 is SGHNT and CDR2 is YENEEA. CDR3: CASSFRQGETQYF. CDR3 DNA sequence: TGTGCCAGCAGCTTCCGGCAGGGTGAGACCCAGTACTTC.

The CDR3 sequence: CASSPNTRYSRGHVEKLFF. CDR3 coding DNA: TGTGCCAGCAGCCCGAATACCCGGTATAGCAGGGGGCACGTTGAAAAACTGTTTTTT. The chain combines TRBV9 with TRBJ1-4; 8 bases fit TRBD1. Germline CDR1 is SGDLS and CDR2 is YYNGEE. Unmatched junction bases numbered 21, after V lost 4 bases and J lost 7 bases. CDR3 length: 19 residues. The full variable domain, completed using reference TRBV9 and TRBJ1-4, is DSGVTQTPKHLITATGQRVTLRCSPRSGDLSVYWYQQSLDQGLQFLIQYYNGEERAKGNILERFSAQQFPDLHSELNLSSLELGDSALYFCASSPNTRYSRGHVEKLFFGSGTQLSVL.

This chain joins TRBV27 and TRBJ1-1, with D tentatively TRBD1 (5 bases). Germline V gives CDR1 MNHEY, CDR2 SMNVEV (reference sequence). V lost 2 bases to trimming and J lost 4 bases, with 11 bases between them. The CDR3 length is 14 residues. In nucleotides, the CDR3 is TGTGCCAGCAGTTTAAGGGTTGGGGGCACTGAAGCTTTCTTT. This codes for CASSLRVGGTEAFF.

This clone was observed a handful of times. Written as DNA, the CDR3 is TGTGCCAGCGTTGTGGCTAGCCCCTACAATGAGCAGTTCTTC. Translated: CASVVASPYNEQFF. The J gene is TRBJ2-1, the V gene TRBV6-1; D may be TRBD2 (5 bases). The CDR3 is made up of 14 amino acids. The germline CDR1 and CDR2 sequences are MNHNS and SASEGT. Trimming cost V 8 bases and J 2 bases, with 13 bases left between them.

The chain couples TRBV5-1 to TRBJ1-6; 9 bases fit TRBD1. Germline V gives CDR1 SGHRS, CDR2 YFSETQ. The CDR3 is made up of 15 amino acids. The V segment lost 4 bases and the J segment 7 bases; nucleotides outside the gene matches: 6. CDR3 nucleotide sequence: TGCGCCAGCAGCCTAAACAGGGGGCAGAATTCACCCCTCCACTTT. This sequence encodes CASSLNRGQNSPLHF.

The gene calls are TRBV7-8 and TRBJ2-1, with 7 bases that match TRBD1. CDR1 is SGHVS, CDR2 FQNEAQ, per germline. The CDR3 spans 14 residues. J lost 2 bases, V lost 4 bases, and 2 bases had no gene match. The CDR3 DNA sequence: TGTGCCAGCAGCTCCCAGGGGGCCTACAATGAGCAGTTCTTC. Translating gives CASSSQGAYNEQFF.

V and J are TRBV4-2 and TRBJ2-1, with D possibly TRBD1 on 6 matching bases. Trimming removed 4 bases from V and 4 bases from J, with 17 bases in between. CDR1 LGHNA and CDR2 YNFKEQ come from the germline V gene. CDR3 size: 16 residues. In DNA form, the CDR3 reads TGTGCCAGCAGCCCCCAATCCGACAGGACGTACAATGAGCAGTTCTTC. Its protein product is CASSPQSDRTYNEQFF.

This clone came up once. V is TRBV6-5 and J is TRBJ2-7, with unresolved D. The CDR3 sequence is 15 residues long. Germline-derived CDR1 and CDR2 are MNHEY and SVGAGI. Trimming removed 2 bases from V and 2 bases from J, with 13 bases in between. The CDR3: CASSYGQVGPYEQYF. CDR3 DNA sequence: TGTGCCAGCAGTTACGGCCAGGTCGGCCCCTACGAGCAGTACTTC.